This T cell receptor (beta chain) originates from a study of a mutant IDH1 vaccine in newly diagnosed glioma. The overall study: The start of vaccination came 4-6 weeks after radiotherapy alone, or with temozolomide cycles. It was at week 35 that visit V12 occurred, and at week 47 that visit V13 did.

This CDR3 has 14 residues. Germline V gene data show CDR1 as LNHDA and CDR2 as SQIVND (reference sequence). Deletions cut 8 bases from V and 3 bases from J, with 14 bases between. Assay: immunoSEQ multiplex PCR; the TCRdb copy retains only in-frame clones and omits some. Of some 29,000 clones in the sample, about three quarters were seen once. Time point defined: week 35, safety follow-up. Every single dose of the vaccine, 300 ug of mutant IDH1 20-mer peptide, came with topical imiquimod. On this clone itself: As yet, its antigen is unknown.

The clonotype was recovered from a man aged 50 to 60 with glioma. This chain connects TRBV19 to TRBJ1-5; D is perhaps TRBD1 (6 bases). This sample comprised PBMCs, obtained from a glioma patient whose treatment included an IDH1 peptide vaccine. CDR3 in DNA: TGTGCCAGTTGCTTTGGGACAAACAATCAGCCCCAGCATTTT. Translation: CASCFGTNNQPQHF.